These 13 T cell receptor beta chains originate from one sample sequenced in a study of T cells in narcolepsy. TCRdb's copy holds only in-frame clones and misses some; the assay was immunoSEQ multiplex PCR. Found here are about 30,000 clones, around 83% of them singletons; the top ten hold 0.55% to 0.8%. The sequenced sample consisted of memory (CD45RA-) CD4+ T cells from blood. These receptors were obtained from a human donor in good health.

This chain uses TRBV7-2 with TRBJ2-1; tentatively, D is TRBD1 (5 bases). Germline assignment: CDR1 SGHTA and CDR2 FQGNSA. V shed 0 bases and J shed 4 bases, with 13 bases lying between them. The CDR3 length is 16 residues. The CDR3 DNA is TGTGCCAGCAGCTTAGCGCTGGGGCAGGGATACAATGAGCAGTTCTTC. The encoded protein is CASSLALGQGYNEQFF.

V is TRBV4-3 and J is TRBJ2-2, with TRBD1 identical over 7 bases. CDR1 is LGHNA, CDR2 YSLEER, per germline. This CDR3 region has 17 residues. V lost 0 bases to trimming and J lost 0 bases; unmatched junction nucleotides: 4. CDR3: CASSQDWGQTNTGELFF. In nucleotides, the CDR3 is TGCGCCAGCAGCCAAGATTGGGGACAGACGAACACCGGGGAGCTGTTTTTT.

V and J are TRBV4-1 and TRBJ2-2, with 7 bases aligning to TRBD1. The trim removed 4 bases at V and 4 bases at J, leaving 9 bases unmatched. Germline V gene data show CDR1 as MGHRA and CDR2 as YSYEKL. The CDR3 loop spans 16 amino acids. This chain's CDR3 is CASSPITAGGTGELFF. In DNA, the CDR3 is TGCGCCAGCAGCCCCATAACGGCAGGGGGCACCGGGGAGCTGTTTTTT.

Note on this clone: The junction and the germline gene differ at one end; a read error may be behind it. This chain connects TRBV18 to TRBJ1-5; D remains ambiguous. CDR1 and CDR2 from the germline V gene are KGHSH and LQKENI. This CDR3 has 16 residues. The CDR3 nucleotides read TGTGCCAGCTCACCCGGTGGGCAAAGGAGCAGTCAGCCCCAGCATTTT. Translating it yields CASSPGGQRSSQPQHF.

As regards this clone: Other nucleotide sequences from this sample produce the same CDR3. This chain uses TRBV5-1 with TRBJ2-2, with 8 positions matching TRBD1. Germline V gene sequence: CDR1 SGHRS, CDR2 YFSETQ. Germline trimming cut 0 bases from V and 4 bases from J; bases unmatched to any gene: 5. The CDR3 totals 16 residues. The DNA for the CDR3 is TGCGCCAGCAGCTTGGGGCAGGGGGCTATCACCGGGGAGCTGTTTTTT. Its translation: CASSLGQGAITGELFF.

This rearrangement joins TRBV21-1 to TRBJ2-2; no DNA check was done on the table's D call, TRBD2. TRBV21-1 is recorded as a pseudogene. This CDR3 is built from 15 residues. As DNA, the CDR3 is TGTGCCACCGCGGGGGGACCTCGGAACACCGGGGAGCTGTTTTTT. Its protein product is CATAGGPRNTGELFF.

This chain uses TRBV6-1 with TRBJ2-6; 10 positions agree with TRBD2. Germline V CDR1 and CDR2: MNHNS, SASEGT. The V segment lost 3 bases and the J segment 0 bases; nucleotides outside the gene matches: 5. The CDR3 runs to 18 residues. In nucleotides, the CDR3 is TGTGCCAGCAGTGAGTGGACTAGCGGTATCTCTGGGGCCAACGTCCTGACTTTC. Its protein is CASSEWTSGISGANVLTF.

The chain carries TRBV7-6 and TRBJ2-2; D unclear. Germline-derived CDR1 and CDR2 are SGHVS and FNYEAQ. The length of the CDR3 is 16 residues. V was shortened by 5 bases and J by 0 bases, with 13 bases between the two germline ends. The CDR3 here is CASSQIRSSNTGELFF. CDR3 bases: TGTGCCAGCAGCCAAATAAGGTCATCGAACACCGGGGAGCTGTTTTTT.

This clone was observed once. The chain has TRBV28 and TRBJ1-5; no reliable D call. Trimming shortened V by 1 base and J by 5 bases, and 9 bases separated the two germline ends. The CDR3 runs to 14 residues. Germline V CDR1 and CDR2: MDHEN, SYDVKM. The CDR3 DNA reads as TGTGCCAGCAGTTTATTGGGCGGAGATCAGCCCCAGCATTTT. Encoded protein: CASSLLGGDQPQHF.

This clone was counted a few times. The chain uses TRBV2 and TRBJ2-1; TRBD1 aligns across 9 bases. CDR1 and CDR2 (germline): SNHLY, FYNNEI. The CDR3 is made up of 16 amino acids. V shed 5 bases and J 8 bases; nucleotides not matched to a gene: 13. The CDR3 loop is CASSPISGQGGDEQFF. The CDR3 coding sequence is TGTGCCAGCAGTCCAATATCGGGACAGGGAGGGGATGAGCAGTTCTTC.

The chain has TRBV23-1 and TRBJ1-2, with 8 bases that match TRBD1. TRBV23-1 is classed as an ORF, of uncertain function. The CDR3 consists of 16 residues. V lost 6 bases to trimming and J lost 8 bases; unmatched junction nucleotides: 17. CDR3 in amino acids: CASSHQFRGRIWGYTF. CDR3 DNA sequence: TGCGCCAGCAGCCATCAATTCAGGGGGCGCATCTGGGGCTACACCTTC.

The CDR3 nucleotides are TGTGCCATCAGTGAGACGGTGCAGGGCGAGCAGTACTTC. Translated: CAISETVQGEQYF. The rearrangement uses TRBV10-3 and TRBJ2-7, with D tentatively TRBD1 (5 bases). The CDR3 length is 13 residues. Germline V gene data show CDR1 as ENHRY and CDR2 as SYGVKD. V lost 2 bases and J lost 6, with 11 bases in between.

V usage is TRBV19 and J usage is TRBJ2-1; 10 bases line up with TRBD2. CDR3 length equals 16 residues. J gave up 13 bases and V 1 base, and 13 bases lay outside the gene matches. Germline loops: CDR1 LNHDA, CDR2 SQIVND (reference sequence). CDR3 bases: TGTGCCAGTAGTATAGTAGCTAGCGGGGGCCGGGACAACCAGTTCTTC. Amino acid sequence: CASSIVASGGRDNQFF.